These T cell receptor beta chains were read from a single sample in a study of T-cell memory formation after mild COVID-19. TCRdb ran MiXCR on the 5' RACE reads and lists one entry per CDR3 protein. Of around 300,000 distinct CDR3 sequences in the sample, about 20% were seen once. Sequenced material: PBMCs or a T cell subset sorted from them (not recorded which). All receptors come from a man between 18 and 35 years old who had mild COVID-19 (a few samples of this study predate the infection). Cell type and time point are not known. CDR3s include the opening cysteine and the closing phenylalanine or tryptophan. The D gene is left open where the match is weak. The listing skips clone size in some rows; elsewhere it reads once, few, many or a size class.

clone_size j_call v_call d_call cdr3_nt cdr3_aa
few TRBJ1-2 TRBV7-9 - TGTGCCAGCAGCATCAGGGTCTCCTATGGCTACACCTTC CASSIRVSYGYTF
few TRBJ2-6 TRBV6-2/TRBV6-3 TRBD1 TGTGCCAGCAGTTATACGGGACAGGGGTCTGGGGCCAACGTCCTGACTTTC CASSYTGQGSGANVLTF
- TRBJ2-1 TRBV10-3 TRBD2 TGTGCCATCAGGGGCGGCAGCGGGAAAAATGAGCAGTTCTTC CAIRGGSGKNEQFF
- TRBJ2-1 TRBV12-3/TRBV12-4 TRBD1 TGTGCCAGCAGGACAGGGGTTGAGCAGTTCTTC CASRTGVEQFF
- TRBJ2-7 TRBV5-5 - TGTGCCAGCAGCTTGGCATTCGTCAAGGCGGCCGAGCAGTACTTC CASSLAFVKAAEQYF
- TRBJ2-5 TRBV18 - TGTGCCAGCTCCTCCTCCCCGGGGCCAGAGACCCAGTACTTC CASSSSPGPETQYF
- TRBJ1-1 TRBV20-1 - TGCAGAGGGGGAGACATGAACACTGAAGCTTTCTTT CRGGDMNTEAFF
- TRBJ2-3 TRBV7-2 - TGTGCCAGCAGCCAAGGCGGGCGGGATGAAGTGGATACGCAGTATTTT CASSQGGRDEVDTQYF
- TRBJ1-4 TRBV5-1 - TGCGCCAGCAGCTTGGCGGACAGACAAGTTGAAAAACTGTTTTTT CASSLADRQVEKLFF
few TRBJ2-3 TRBV24-1 - TGTGCCACCAGTGATCCCAGGGAGACAGATACGCAGTATTTT CATSDPRETDTQYF
many TRBJ2-7 TRBV29-1 TRBD1 TGCAGCGCAGGGGGATTCGCCTACGAGCAGTACTTC CSAGGFAYEQYF
many TRBJ2-3 TRBV7-2 TRBD2 TGTGCCAGCAGCTTCCGACTAGCGGGTGGGTCAGATACGCAGTATTTT CASSFRLAGGSDTQYF
- TRBJ1-5 TRBV11-2 - TGTGCCAGCAGCGGGGTGGGGAGGGAGCAGCCCCAGCATTTT CASSGVGREQPQHF
- TRBJ1-5 TRBV11-2 - TGTGCCAGCAGCCGAAGCATAAATCAGCCCCAGCATTTT CASSRSINQPQHF
- TRBJ1-1 TRBV5-1 - TGCGCCAGCAGCTTGCTCGGACGGGACACTGAAGCTTTCTTT CASSLLGRDTEAFF
few TRBJ2-5 TRBV4-1 TRBD2 TGCGCCAGCAGACGGACTAGCGGGGGGATTTTCCAAGAGACCCAGTACTTC CASRRTSGGIFQETQYF
- TRBJ2-1 TRBV4-3 - TGCGCCAGCAGCCAAGATTGGTACAATGAGCAGTTCTTC CASSQDWYNEQFF
few TRBJ2-5 TRBV5-1 TRBD2 TGCGCCAGCAGCTCCCGTTTCAGCGGGGGGGCTGGTCAAGAGACCCAGTACTTC CASSSRFSGGAGQETQYF
- TRBJ1-1 TRBV7-9 TRBD1 TGTGCCAGCAGCTCCGGACAGGGAGAAGCTTTCTTT CASSSGQGEAFF
- TRBJ2-5 TRBV5-1 - TGCGCCAGCAGCCGCGACAGTTCTCTAGAGACCCAGTACTTC CASSRDSSLETQYF
few TRBJ2-7 TRBV6-5 - TGTGCCAGCAGACGGACAATCTGGGAGCAGTACTTC CASRRTIWEQYF
- TRBJ2-1 TRBV5-1 TRBD2 TGCGCCAGCAGCTTGGTGGCGGGAGGTGAGCAGTTCTTC CASSLVAGGEQFF
few TRBJ1-2 TRBV7-3 - TGTGCCAGCGGACCTGGGGGGGGAAATGGCTACACCTTC CASGPGGGNGYTF
many TRBJ2-2 TRBV7-9 - TGTGCCAGCGGGGCAGGGGCCAACACCGGGGAGCTGTTTTTT CASGAGANTGELFF
- TRBJ2-3 TRBV4-3 - TGCGCCAGCAGCCAGACTGCAGATACGCAGTATTTT CASSQTADTQYF
few TRBJ2-3 TRBV28 - TGTGCCAGCAGAATTTTAGAAGCTGATACGCAGTATTTT CASRILEADTQYF
few TRBJ2-5 TRBV9 - TGTGCCAGCAGCGTAGGGACAGATAAATTTGCGACCCAGTACTTC CASSVGTDKFATQYF
few TRBJ2-3 TRBV27 TRBD2 TGTGCCAGCAGTCCTCTAGCGGGGGGGCCCCCAGATACGCAGTATTTT CASSPLAGGPPDTQYF
few TRBJ2-3 TRBV15 TRBD1 TGTGCCACCAGCAGAGATCGCCAGGGGGCAACAGATACGCAGTATTTT CATSRDRQGATDTQYF
- TRBJ1-2 TRBV29-1 TRBD1 TGCAGCGGTTACCGGGACAGGGGGCGCGGCTACACCTTC CSGYRDRGRGYTF
- TRBJ2-5 TRBV7-6 - TGTGCCAGCAGCTTACGGGCAGAACGTGGACTACAAGAGACCCAGTACTTC CASSLRAERGLQETQYF
- TRBJ1-5 TRBV28 - TGTGCCAGCAGTTGGGTGTTATATAGCAATCAGCCCCAGCATTTT CASSWVLYSNQPQHF
- TRBJ1-2 TRBV25-1 - TGTGCCAGCAGTCCTAGATGGGAAAACTATGGCTACACCTTC CASSPRWENYGYTF
few TRBJ1-5 TRBV27 - TGTGCCAGCAGTTTTTACCACAATCAGCCCCAGCATTTT CASSFYHNQPQHF
few TRBJ1-1 TRBV25-1 - TGTGCCAGCAGTGGCCTTCGGAACACTGAAGCTTTCTTT CASSGLRNTEAFF
few TRBJ1-6 TRBV7-2 - TGTGCCAGCAGCTTAGTGCTTCGGCGAACTGATTCACCCCTCCACTTT CASSLVLRRTDSPLHF
- TRBJ2-7 TRBV27 - TGTGCCAGCAGTTTAAATGCCCGGGGGCGGCGGGAGCAGTACTTC CASSLNARGRREQYF
few TRBJ2-3 TRBV11-2 - TGTGCCAGCAGCTTAGGGGGAGATCACAGGTTAGATACGCAGTATTTT CASSLGGDHRLDTQYF
few TRBJ2-1 TRBV5-1 TRBD1 TGCGCCAGCAGCCATACAGGGGATGAGCAGTTCTTC CASSHTGDEQFF
- TRBJ2-1 TRBV5-1 TRBD1 TGCGCCAGCAGCGCGTGGACAGGGGGCGGAGGCAATGAGCAGTTCTTC CASSAWTGGGGNEQFF
- TRBJ1-5 TRBV28 - TGTGCCAGCAGTTTGGATAGGTTAAATCAGCCCCAGCATTTT CASSLDRLNQPQHF
few TRBJ2-1 TRBV11-2 - TGTGCCAGCGGAGAGGACTGGAGAAACAATGAGCAGTTCTTC CASGEDWRNNEQFF
- TRBJ1-6 TRBV14 - TGTGCCAGCAGCCAACAGGGTTTCACCCTCCACTTT CASSQQGFTLHF
- TRBJ1-2 TRBV20-1 - TGCAGTGTTCCAGGGGCTAACTATGGCTACACCTTC CSVPGANYGYTF
- TRBJ2-4 TRBV5-1 - TGCGCCAGCAGCCCATCACCACTAGCCAAAAACATTCAGTACTTC CASSPSPLAKNIQYF
few TRBJ2-7 TRBV9 - TGTGCCAGCAGCGTATATCTGATAGGCGAGCAGTACTTC CASSVYLIGEQYF
- TRBJ1-6 TRBV7-2 TRBD1 TGTGCCAGCAGCACGCTGACAGGGGCCAATTCACCCCTCCACTTT CASSTLTGANSPLHF
- TRBJ1-3 TRBV7-2 - TGTGCCAGCGGTCGGAGAGGGATTGGAAACACCATATATTTT CASGRRGIGNTIYF
few TRBJ2-5 TRBV5-4 TRBD2 TGTGCCAGCAGCTTTAGCGGGGGTGGAGAGACCCAGTACTTC CASSFSGGGETQYF
few TRBJ2-7 TRBV4-1 - TGCGCCAGCAGTCCATCCCCCTACTCCTACGAGCAGTACTTC CASSPSPYSYEQYF
few TRBJ2-5 TRBV7-8 - TGTGCCAGCAGCGCCGCCGGGGAAGCGGAGACCCAGTACTTC CASSAAGEAETQYF
few TRBJ2-2 TRBV6-2/TRBV6-3 - TGTGCCAGCAGTTACTCGGAAAGGGGAAGCACCGGGGAGCTGTTTTTT CASSYSERGSTGELFF
- TRBJ2-2 TRBV12-3/TRBV12-4 - TGTGCCAGCAGTTTCTGGCAAGCGAACACCGGGGAGCTGTTTTTT CASSFWQANTGELFF
many TRBJ2-7 TRBV5-1 TRBD1 TGCGCCAGCAGCATGCAGGGGGCTACAACGGGGATATACGAGCAGTACTTC CASSMQGATTGIYEQYF
few TRBJ1-2 TRBV29-1 - TGCAGCGTGGAGGTGGGGGCCTATGGCTACACCTTC CSVEVGAYGYTF
- TRBJ1-2 TRBV18 - TGTGCCAGCTCACCACAGGGGCCCTCATATGGCTACACCTTC CASSPQGPSYGYTF
many TRBJ1-1 TRBV29-1 - TGCAGCGTGGGACTGATGAACACTGAAGCTTTCTTT CSVGLMNTEAFF
few TRBJ1-2 TRBV10-3 - TGTGCCATCAGTGTTGCCGGGACAAAGTCCGGATATGGCTACACCTTC CAISVAGTKSGYGYTF
- TRBJ1-3 TRBV9 - TGTGCCAGCAGCGTAGGAGGGGACTCTGGAAACACCATATATTTT CASSVGGDSGNTIYF